This entry lists 5 T cell receptor beta chains sequenced from one sample in a study of Graves' ophthalmopathy and Graves' hyperthyroidism. The TCR beta CDR3 regions underwent amplification from RNA transcripts. The first round was an RT-PCR with HTBI primers, and the second round was a multiplex PCR. TCRdb fed the multiplex PCR reads into MiXCR, producing one record per CDR3 protein. Seen here are under 250,000 distinct CDR3 sequences, roughly a fifth observed once, and the top ten hold roughly 45%. Sample: peripheral blood. The receptors here all came from a woman in her forties or fifties with Graves' ophthalmopathy.

This clonotype was counted many times. V is TRBV6-1 and J is TRBJ1-6; maybe TRBD1 (6 bases). Trimming pared 6 bases from V and 12 bases from J, leaving 18 bases between. CDR3 length equals 14 residues. Germline assignment: CDR1 MNHNS and CDR2 SASEGT. Here the CDR3 DNA reads TGTGCCAGCAGACCACCAGGGGTGGAGGAACCCCTCCACTTT. The encoded protein is CASRPPGVEEPLHF.

This clonotype occurred a few times. The genes are TRBV6-5 and TRBJ2-5, with TRBD2 matching over 9 bases. With 2 bases clipped from V and 5 bases from J, the junction kept 9 bases outside the gene matches. Germline-derived CDR1 and CDR2 are MNHEY and SVGAGI. This CDR3 is built from 16 residues. CDR3 protein: CASSYRLAEKSETQYF. CDR3 DNA sequence: TGTGCCAGCAGTTACCGACTAGCGGAGAAGAGTGAGACCCAGTACTTC.

This clonotype was found many times. V and J are TRBV2 and TRBJ2-2, with D perhaps matching TRBD2 (5 bases). The CDR3 totals 11 residues. Germline V gene sequence: CDR1 SNHLY, CDR2 FYNNEI. V was pared by 8 bases and J by 4 bases, with 5 bases between. The CDR3 DNA is TGTGCCAGCGCGGGCACCGGGGAGCTGTTTTTT. This encodes CASAGTGELFF.

The genes are TRBV24-1 and TRBJ2-7; D may match TRBD1 or TRBD2 (5 bases each). This CDR3 is 14 amino acids long. Between the trimmed V and J ends, which lost 0 bases and 5 bases, there was a span of 10 bases. Germline-derived CDR1 and CDR2 are KGHDR and SFDVKD. The CDR3 DNA reads TGTGCCACCAGTGATTTGAGTTCGGGGCACGAGCAGTACTTC. Amino acids: CATSDLSSGHEQYF.

The chain has TRBV6-2 or TRBV6-3 and TRBJ1-4, with a possible D match to TRBD1 (5 bases). Trimming shortened V by 6 bases and J by 4 bases, and 27 bases separated the two germline ends. Germline CDR1 reads MNHEY; CDR2 reads SVGEGT. The CDR3 sequence is 19 residues long. CDR3 protein: CASRARPGRAPFFNEKLFF. As DNA, the CDR3 is TGTGCCAGCAGGGCCCGCCCCGGCAGGGCGCCCTTCTTTAATGAAAAACTGTTTTTT.